This TCR beta chain was observed in a study of OX40 agonist ivuxolimab in advanced cancers. Study-level results: At doses 0.1 to 3.0 mg/kg, CD4+ and CD8+ clones expanded.

From germline, CDR1 is SEHNR and CDR2 FQNEAQ (reference sequence). Trimming stripped 1 base from V and 2 bases from J, with 6 bases between. The CDR3 has 14 residues. Here immunoSEQ multiplex PCR was the method, and the copy in TCRdb shows in-frame clones only, minus some. The sample shows around 80,000 clones, about nine tenths of them seen only once. For this clone: Its antigen is not known. This same CDR3 is encoded by further DNA sequences in the sample.

The chain employs TRBV7-9 and TRBJ1-3; D is undetermined. Sequencing was performed on CD4+ or CD8+ T cells sorted from blood, taken in a trial of the OX40 agonist ivuxolimab. The receptor was isolated from an adult with an advanced solid tumor such as melanoma, head and neck, liver or kidney cancer. CDR3 protein: CASSLGGAGNTIYF. In DNA form, the CDR3 reads TGTGCCAGCAGCTTAGGCGGGGCTGGAAACACCATATATTTT.